These 27 T cell receptor beta chains were sequenced from one sample in a study of blood T cell repertoires in COVID-19. Sequencing used immunoSEQ multiplex PCR; TCRdb keeps in-frame clones, though not all of them. Here the sample spans around 250,000 clones, around 84% being singletons. What was sequenced was PBMCs or T cells enriched from blood (not recorded which). The receptor set was obtained from a woman aged 45-65 years who had recovered from COVID-19.

This rearrangement joins TRBV9 to TRBJ2-2, with TRBD1 as a possible D gene (5 bases). CDR1 SGDLS and CDR2 YYNGEE come from the germline V gene. Trimming left V 3 bases short and J 4 bases short, with 13 bases between. The CDR3 contains 15 residues. CDR3: CASSAQGRGTGELFF. In DNA, the CDR3 is TGTGCCAGCAGCGCCCAGGGTAGGGGCACCGGGGAGCTGTTTTTT.

The chain recombines TRBV5-6 with TRBJ1-4; D gene unclear. V was trimmed by 0 bases and J by 3 bases, leaving 6 bases between them. This CDR3 comprises 14 residues. Per germline, CDR1 SGHDT and CDR2 YYEEEE. CDR3 nucleotide sequence: TGTGCCAGCAGCTTGGTTCAGGCTAATGAAAAACTGTTTTTT. Translating it yields CASSLVQANEKLFF.

This clone was counted a few times. This rearrangement joins TRBV30 to TRBJ2-2; tentatively, D is TRBD2 (6 bases). CDR1 and CDR2 from the germline V gene are GTSNPN and SVGIG (reference sequence). This CDR3 has 14 amino acids. Trimming left V 7 bases short and J 4 bases short, with 16 bases between. The CDR3 protein is CASRRGVSTGELFF. CDR3 in DNA: TGTGCCTCGAGGCGGGGAGTAAGCACCGGGGAGCTGTTTTTT.

The sample holds one count of this clone. This rearrangement joins TRBV6-5 to TRBJ1-4, with TRBD1 identical over 7 bases. The CDR3 runs to 14 residues. V lost 5 bases and J lost 2; bases outside the gene matches: 2. The germline gives CDR1 MNHEY, CDR2 SVGAGI. CDR3 protein: CASSRTGTNEKLFF. Written as DNA, the CDR3 is TGTGCCAGCAGTCGGACAGGCACTAATGAAAAACTGTTTTTT.

V gene TRBV5-5 combines with J gene TRBJ2-2; D call uncertain. Germline values: CDR1 SGHKS, CDR2 YYEKEE (reference sequence). The CDR3 covers 13 residues. Deletions cut 4 bases from V and 6 bases from J, with 10 bases between. CDR3 region: CASSASGAGELFF. The DNA for the CDR3 is TGTGCCAGCAGCGCTAGTGGAGCCGGGGAGCTGTTTTTT.

This clone was observed many times. V usage is TRBV30 and J usage is TRBJ2-2, with TRBD1 as a possible D gene (6 bases). The germline CDR1 and CDR2 sequences are GTSNPN and SVGIG (reference sequence). Trimming cost V 1 base and J 6 bases, with 9 bases left between them. The CDR3 is 13 amino acids. CDR3 residues: CAWSDSGAGELFF. The CDR3 bases are TGTGCCTGGAGTGATTCAGGGGCCGGGGAGCTGTTTTTT.

The chain is built from TRBV7-2 and TRBJ2-7, with a tentative D call TRBD1 (5 bases). In germline, CDR1 is SGHTA, CDR2 FQGNSA. The CDR3 is made up of 15 amino acids. The ends were cut back, 1 base at V and 2 bases at J, with 12 bases in the middle. The CDR3 region is CASSLVGQGTYEQYF. In DNA form, the CDR3 reads TGTGCCAGCAGCTTAGTTGGACAAGGGACCTACGAGCAGTACTTC.

The genes are TRBV3-1 (or the pseudogene TRBV3-2) and TRBJ1-2; D is unresolved. The CDR3 covers 14 residues. Germline assignment: CDR1 LGHDT and CDR2 YNNKEL (reference sequence). V lost 4 bases and J 8 bases, leaving 17 bases between the germline ends. The CDR3 region has the DNA TGTGCCAGCAGCCTAAGAGGGAGCTCGGGCGGCTACACCTTC. Translation: CASSLRGSSGGYTF.

The rearrangement joins TRBV7-9 to TRBJ2-7, with 7 bases fitting TRBD2. The CDR3 is 15 residues long. J lost 1 base, V lost 2 bases, and 5 bases had no gene match. Germline assignment: CDR1 SEHNR and CDR2 FQNEAQ (reference sequence). Written as DNA, the CDR3 is TGTGCCAGCAGCTTATGGCCTAGCGGATCCTACGAGCAGTACTTC. This codes for CASSLWPSGSYEQYF.

The chain carries TRBV6-5 and TRBJ2-7; TRBD1 might be the D (6 bases). V gave up 5 bases and J gave up 3 bases, with 14 bases separating them. Germline V gene data show CDR1 as MNHEY and CDR2 as SVGAGI. The CDR3 runs 14 residues. The CDR3 sequence is CASSPRQDIYEQYF. In DNA, the CDR3 is TGTGCCAGCAGTCCGCGACAGGATATCTACGAGCAGTACTTC.

CDR3 coding DNA: TGTGCCAGCAGCTTGGCTGGGGAAGGGGACACCGGGGAGCTGTTTTTT. Its protein product is CASSLAGEGDTGELFF. This chain joins TRBV5-6 and TRBJ2-2, with D possibly being TRBD1 (5 bases). CDR3 size: 16 residues. V lost 0 bases and J lost 3, with 12 bases in between. CDR1 is SGHDT, CDR2 YYEEEE, per germline.

This clone has a single count. The CDR3 nucleotides read TGTGCCAGCAGCTTAGCCCCAGTTAATTCACCCCTCCACTTT. It specifies CASSLAPVNSPLHF. J is TRBJ1-6 and V is TRBV7-8; D remains ambiguous. This CDR3 has 14 amino acids. Germline loops: CDR1 SGHVS, CDR2 FQNEAQ. Deletions cut 0 bases from V and 6 bases from J, with 6 bases between.

The chain joins TRBV27 to TRBJ1-6; D uncertain. V lost 6 bases, J lost 7 bases, and 16 bases lay in between. CDR1 is MNHEY and CDR2 is SMNVEV in the germline V gene (reference sequence). This CDR3 comprises 15 residues. This CDR3 reads CASSYTRVPNSPLHF. The CDR3, as DNA: TGTGCCAGCAGCTACACCCGGGTCCCAAATTCACCCCTCCACTTT.

V and J are TRBV28 and TRBJ1-1; 9 bases match TRBD1. The ends lost 6 bases at V and 0 bases at J; junction bases unmatched: 8. The CDR3 is 16 amino acids. Germline CDR1 and CDR2: MDHEN and SYDVKM. The CDR3 sequence is CASRKSTGGMNTEAFF. The CDR3 DNA sequence: TGTGCCAGCAGGAAATCGACAGGGGGAATGAACACTGAAGCTTTCTTT. Full variable domain (outside the CDR3, taken from reference TRBV28 and TRBJ1-1): DVKVTQSSRYLVKRTGEKVFLECVQDMDHENMFWYRQDPGLGLRLIYFSYDVKMKEKGDIPEGYSVSREKKERFSLILESASTNQTSMYLCASRKSTGGMNTEAFFGQGTRLTVV.

This clone was recorded only once. The germline gene is not matched at one end of the junction; a read error may be the cause. This chain joins TRBV11-3 and TRBJ2-1; D is possibly TRBD2 (5 bases). Germline CDR1 and CDR2: SGHNT and YENEEA. The CDR3 contains 13 residues. In DNA, the CDR3 is TGTGCCAGCAGCGTAGACTGGAGGCATGAGCAGTTCTTC. The encoded protein is CASSVDWRHEQFF.

V usage is TRBV5-1 and J usage is TRBJ1-1; D gene ambiguous. The CDR3 loop spans 15 amino acids. In germline, CDR1 is SGHRS, CDR2 YFSETQ. Trimming stripped 0 bases from V and 0 bases from J, with 9 bases between. DNA of the CDR3: TGCGCCAGCAGCTTGGTCCCCCTTTTGAACACTGAAGCTTTCTTT. It yields the protein CASSLVPLLNTEAFF.

The genes are TRBV3-1 (or the pseudogene TRBV3-2) and TRBJ2-1, with 13 bases matching TRBD2. Trimming cost V 5 bases and J 5 bases; bases outside gene matches: 6. Germline lookup yields CDR1 LGHDT and CDR2 YNNKEL (reference sequence). The length of the CDR3 is 16 residues. CDR3 protein: CASSKIGTSGNNEQFF. The CDR3 region has the DNA TGTGCCAGCAGCAAGATCGGGACTAGCGGGAACAATGAGCAGTTCTTC.

This clone was counted once. DNA for the CDR3: TGTGCCAGCAGTTGGCACGGGACAGGGGTCTACGAGCAGTACTTC. Its protein product is CASSWHGTGVYEQYF. This chain joins TRBV28 and TRBJ2-7, with TRBD1 matching 10 bases. Trimming at V came to 4 bases and at J to 3 bases, leaving 6 bases not matched to a gene. Germline CDR1 reads MDHEN; CDR2 reads SYDVKM. The length of the CDR3 is 15 residues.

This rearrangement joins TRBV19 to TRBJ2-2; 7 bases line up with TRBD1. Germline CDR1 LNHDA, CDR2 SQIVND (reference sequence). V gave up 1 base and J gave up 7 bases; unmatched junction bases: 3. This CDR3 is 14 amino acids long. The CDR3 bases are TGTGCCAGTAGTATAGCAGGGGGTGGCGGGGAGCTGTTTTTT. Translated: CASSIAGGGGELFF.

This chain connects TRBV15 to TRBJ1-2, with D unclear. CDR3 length: 15 amino acids. Trimming removed 1 base at V and 8 bases at J, with 17 bases between. The germline V gene encodes CDR1 LNHNV and CDR2 YYDKDF (reference sequence). CDR3 region: CATSRALYGIGGYTF. In nucleotides, the CDR3 is TGTGCCACCAGCAGAGCGCTCTACGGGATTGGGGGCTACACCTTC. The full variable domain, with the rest looked up from reference TRBV15 and TRBJ1-2, is DAMVIQNPRYQVTQFGKPVTLSCSQTLNHNVMYWYQQKSSQAPKLLFHYYDKDFNNEADTPDNFQSRRPNTSFCFLDIRSPGLGDTAMYLCATSRALYGIGGYTFGSGTRLTVV.

This sequence joins TRBV3-1 (or the pseudogene TRBV3-2) and TRBJ2-3; D not resolved. This CDR3 comprises 12 residues. Trimming removed 2 bases from V and 4 bases from J, with 4 bases in between. CDR1 is LGHDT and CDR2 is YNNKEL in the germline V gene (reference sequence). In DNA, the CDR3 is TGTGCCAGCAGCCAAACTTCAGATACGCAGTATTTT. Translating it yields CASSQTSDTQYF.

CDR3 in amino acids: CAARSTGTREQYF. CDR3 in DNA: TGTGCCGCCCGGTCGACAGGGACCCGCGAGCAGTACTTC. The chain combines TRBV10-3 with TRBJ2-7, with 7 bases matching TRBD1. Germline CDR1 reads ENHRY; CDR2 reads SYGVKD. V lost 11 bases and J lost 6; bases outside the gene matches: 13. The CDR3 length is 13 residues.

The J gene is TRBJ1-1, the V gene TRBV9; no clear D. There are 14 residues in the CDR3. Trimming pared 3 bases from V and 1 base from J, leaving 10 bases between. The V gene's germline CDR1 is SGDLS and CDR2 YYNGEE. CDR3 region: CASSEQVENTEAFF. CDR3 bases: TGTGCCAGCAGCGAGCAGGTCGAGAACACTGAAGCTTTCTTT.

This chain connects TRBV5-1 to TRBJ2-7, with D tentatively TRBD2 (5 bases). Germline V gene lookup returns CDR1 SGHRS and CDR2 YFSETQ. The CDR3 covers 13 residues. With 2 bases removed from V and 3 bases from J, the gap between germline ends came to 9 bases. The CDR3 reads CASSFHRDYEQYF. For the CDR3, the DNA is TGCGCCAGCAGCTTTCACCGGGACTACGAGCAGTACTTC.

The J gene is TRBJ1-2, the V gene TRBV19, with 8 bases aligning to TRBD1. CDR3 length: 12 amino acids. Germline V gives CDR1 LNHDA, CDR2 SQIVND (reference sequence). Trimming at V came to 7 bases and at J to 8 bases, leaving 6 bases not matched to a gene. The CDR3 protein is CASNGRGRGYTF. CDR3 nucleotides: TGTGCCAGTAATGGCAGGGGGCGCGGCTACACCTTC.

The chain joins TRBV27 to TRBJ2-1; 8 bases fit TRBD1. J was trimmed by 6 bases and V by 4 bases; bases with no gene match: 2. Germline V gene data show CDR1 as MNHEY and CDR2 as SMNVEV (reference sequence). This CDR3 has 13 residues. CDR3: CASSSDRVNEQFF. The CDR3 DNA sequence: TGTGCCAGCAGTTCGGACAGGGTCAATGAGCAGTTCTTC.

The chain carries TRBV6-6 and TRBJ1-4, with 7 bases fitting TRBD1. Germline lookup yields CDR1 MNHNY and CDR2 SVGAGI (reference sequence). V trimming: 6 bases; J trimming: 5 bases; junction bases outside the gene matches: 6. The CDR3 contains 14 residues. The CDR3 DNA sequence: TGTGCCAGCAGAAAAGACAGGGTAAATGAAAAACTGTTTTTT. This encodes CASRKDRVNEKLFF.